The rows below give T cell receptor beta chains drawn from one sample of a study of blood T cell repertoires in COVID-19. TCRdb's copy holds only in-frame clones and misses some; the assay was immunoSEQ multiplex PCR. The sample has about 240,000 clones, around 89% seen once. Sequenced sample: PBMCs or T cells enriched from blood (not recorded which). These receptors all stem from a woman in her 30s who had recovered from COVID-19. Both conserved end residues are trimmed from each CDR3.

v_gene,CDR3aa
TRBV2,ASTLDSYNEQF
TRBV5-6,ASSPNPGGLYEQY
TRBV28,ASSLPGGGYT
TRBV9,ASSSRLGTGELF
TRBV7-2,ASSLSGGVNEKLF
TRBV28,ASSLYADTEAF
TRBV4-3,ASSQGHLSSEAF
TRBV6-2/TRBV6-3,ASSYHRGDSEAF
TRBV18,ASSRGVSGNTIY
TRBV3-1/TRBV3-2,ASSQDRGIYGYT
TRBV5-6,ASSPLAGGPYNEQF
TRBV5-1,ASSPDRTGELF
TRBV20-1,SASFGLLSTDTQY
TRBV6-5,ASWGQGTDTQY
TRBV5-1,ASSSATGSRTDTQY
TRBV28,ASSPLGEGVFTDTQY
TRBV28,ASSFVRGAGDNQPQH
TRBV19,ASSMGSFTDTQY
TRBV7-9,ASSLGTGASNDYGYT
TRBV30,AWNVGQAYNEQF
TRBV11-2,ASSLLTSVVDEQY
TRBV27,ASTASGTGGYEQY
TRBV5-1,ASSIKQGTETGYT
TRBV5-5,ASSLQGYNQPQH
TRBV10-1,ASSESLAGNSYEQY
TRBV5-1,ASSWDRGNSPLH
TRBV6-5,ASGDSSVYNEQF
TRBV5-1,ASSQGILTDTQY
TRBV5-6,ASSLPGLQQETQY
TRBV5-1,ASSTGQLYSPLH
TRBV9,ASSGPPGQLLLNYGYT
TRBV28,ASSLVGRAGDEQF